The text below deals with one TCR beta chain. Antigen: not known. PCR was performed using 60 Vbeta and 13 Jbeta primers. In the original workflow: About 10 million shared chains were among around 80 million unique TCR beta chains counted in a later analysis. Only in-frame clones appear in the TCRdb table, and some are missing; sequencing was by immunoSEQ multiplex PCR. The V and J calls and clone size are taken from that table; D and trimming were inferred from the DNA. The data hold under 110,000 clones, with around 80% observed a single time. The sample belongs to a study of cytomegalovirus exposure and HLA in healthy donors. Study background: A prior study identified 100 million to 130 million unique TCR beta sequences from about 200 million T cells. General observations from the study: In a later analysis, an Asian-associated ancestry cluster reportedly showed fewer N-insertions than the approximately 700-donor mean. Several top significant clusters appeared, in a later analysis, to be linked to common viral pathogens.

J lost 1 base, V lost 4 bases, and 2 bases had no gene match. CDR1 and CDR2 (germline): MGHRA, YSYEKL. The CDR3 spans 15 residues. This TCR was sampled from a man aged 35 to 55 in good health and CMV-seronegative. Sequencing was carried out using PBMCs. The chain carries TRBV4-1 and TRBJ1-1, with 11 nucleotides matching TRBD1. CDR3 region: CASSPGTGGNTEAFF. Here the CDR3 DNA reads TGCGCCAGCAGCCCCGGGACAGGGGGGAACACTGAAGCTTTCTTT.